This T cell receptor beta chain is drawn from a study of blood T cell repertoires in COVID-19. Study context: There were acute and convalescent COVID-19 samples, and they came from the United States, Italy and Spain.

The germline CDR1 and CDR2 sequences are SGHRS and YFSETQ. V was pared by 2 bases and J by 5 bases, with 10 bases of the junction left unmatched. The CDR3 is made up of 16 amino acids. In the source study's methods: Reference gene primer amplification gave estimated nucleated cell counts. Clones were read by immunoSEQ multiplex PCR, and TCRdb kept only the in-frame ones, dropping some. The DNA was the basis for D and trimming; V, J and clone size are from that table. The sample holds about 65,000 clones, approximately 83% seen once. Followed longitudinally, the Seattle patients had been enrolled during active infection.

The TCR comes from a man aged 45-65 years with COVID-19, enrolled during active disease. The chain joins TRBV5-1 to TRBJ1-2; 9 nucleotides agree with TRBD1. The sequenced sample was peripheral blood. The CDR3 region is CASSFSGGQGTYGYTF. The CDR3 DNA follows: TGCGCCAGCAGCTTCTCCGGGGGACAGGGAACGTATGGCTACACCTTC. The variable domain in full, completed from reference TRBV5-1 and TRBJ1-2, reads KAGVTQTPRYLIKTRGQQVTLSCSPISGHRSVSWYQQTPGQGLQFLFEYFSETQRNKGNFPGRFSGRQFSNSRSEMNVSTLELGDSALYLCASSFSGGQGTYGYTFGSGTRLTVV.